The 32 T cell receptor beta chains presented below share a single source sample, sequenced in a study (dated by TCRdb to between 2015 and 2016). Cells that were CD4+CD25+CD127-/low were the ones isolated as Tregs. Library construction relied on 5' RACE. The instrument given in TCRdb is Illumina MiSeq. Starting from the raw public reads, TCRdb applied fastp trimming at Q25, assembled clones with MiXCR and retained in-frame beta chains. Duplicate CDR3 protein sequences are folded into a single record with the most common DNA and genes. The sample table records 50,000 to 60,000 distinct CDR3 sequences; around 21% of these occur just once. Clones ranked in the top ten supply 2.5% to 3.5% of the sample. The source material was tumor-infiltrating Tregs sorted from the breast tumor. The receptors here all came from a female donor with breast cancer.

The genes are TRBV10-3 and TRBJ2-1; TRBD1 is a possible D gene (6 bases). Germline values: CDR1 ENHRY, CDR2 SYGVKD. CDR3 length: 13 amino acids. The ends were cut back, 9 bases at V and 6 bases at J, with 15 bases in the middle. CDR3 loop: CAIRGTEFNEQFF. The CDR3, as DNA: TGTGCCATAAGGGGGACGGAATTCAATGAGCAGTTCTTC.

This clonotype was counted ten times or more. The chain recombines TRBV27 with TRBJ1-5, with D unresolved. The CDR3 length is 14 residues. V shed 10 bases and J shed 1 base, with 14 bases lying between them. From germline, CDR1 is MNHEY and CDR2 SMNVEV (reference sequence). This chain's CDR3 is CANPRRASNQPQHF. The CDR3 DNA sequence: TGTGCCAACCCGAGGAGGGCCAGCAATCAGCCCCAGCATTTT.

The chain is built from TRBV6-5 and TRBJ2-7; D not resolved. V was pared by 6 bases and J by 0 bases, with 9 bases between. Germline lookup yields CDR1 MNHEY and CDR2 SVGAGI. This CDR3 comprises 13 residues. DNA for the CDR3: TGTGCCAGCAGGGCCGATGGCTCCTACGAGCAGTACTTC. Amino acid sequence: CASRADGSYEQYF.

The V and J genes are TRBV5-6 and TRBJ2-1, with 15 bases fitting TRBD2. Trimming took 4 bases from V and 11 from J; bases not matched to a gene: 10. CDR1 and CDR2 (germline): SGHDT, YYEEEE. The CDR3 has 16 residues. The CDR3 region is CASSPPGLAGGGKQFF. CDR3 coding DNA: TGTGCCAGCAGCCCGCCGGGACTAGCGGGGGGTGGTAAGCAGTTCTTC.

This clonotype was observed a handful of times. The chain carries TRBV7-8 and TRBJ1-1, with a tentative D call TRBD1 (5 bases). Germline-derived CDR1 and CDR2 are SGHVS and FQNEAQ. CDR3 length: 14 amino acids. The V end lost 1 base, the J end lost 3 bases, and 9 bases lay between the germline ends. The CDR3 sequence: CASSLEGRDTEAFF. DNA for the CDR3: TGTGCCAGCAGCTTAGAGGGGAGGGACACTGAAGCTTTCTTT.

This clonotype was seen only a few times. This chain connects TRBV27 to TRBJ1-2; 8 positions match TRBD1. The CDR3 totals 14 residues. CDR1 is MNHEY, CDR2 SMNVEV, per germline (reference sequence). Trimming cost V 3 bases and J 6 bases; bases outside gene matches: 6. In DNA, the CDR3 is TGTGCCAGCAGTTTCACACAGGGGGTTAATGGCTACACCTTC. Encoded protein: CASSFTQGVNGYTF.

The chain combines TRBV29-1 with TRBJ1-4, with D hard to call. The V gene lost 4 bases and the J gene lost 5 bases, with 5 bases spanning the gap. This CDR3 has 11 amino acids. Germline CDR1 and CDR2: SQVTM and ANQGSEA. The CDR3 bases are TGCAGCGTTGTAATGAATGAAAAACTGTTTTTT. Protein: CSVVMNEKLFF.

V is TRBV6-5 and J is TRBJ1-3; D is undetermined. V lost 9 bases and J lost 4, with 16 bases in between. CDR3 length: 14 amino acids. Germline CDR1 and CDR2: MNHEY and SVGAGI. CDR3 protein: CASSLGGSGNTIYF. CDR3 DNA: TGTGCCAGTTCCCTGGGAGGCTCAGGAAACACCATATATTTT.

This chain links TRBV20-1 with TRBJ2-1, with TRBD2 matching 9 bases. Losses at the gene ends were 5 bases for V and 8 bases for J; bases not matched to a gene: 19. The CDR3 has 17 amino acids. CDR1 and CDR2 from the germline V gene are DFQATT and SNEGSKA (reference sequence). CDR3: CSARTPLGREGLDEQFF. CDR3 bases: TGCAGTGCTCGTACCCCGTTGGGGCGGGAGGGCTTGGATGAGCAGTTCTTC.

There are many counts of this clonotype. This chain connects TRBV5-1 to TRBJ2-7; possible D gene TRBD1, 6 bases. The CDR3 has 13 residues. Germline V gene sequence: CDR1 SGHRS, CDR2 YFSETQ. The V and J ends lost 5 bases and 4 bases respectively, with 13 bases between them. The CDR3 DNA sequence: TGCGCCAGCAGATTGACAGGTTCGTACGAGCAGTACTTC. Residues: CASRLTGSYEQYF.

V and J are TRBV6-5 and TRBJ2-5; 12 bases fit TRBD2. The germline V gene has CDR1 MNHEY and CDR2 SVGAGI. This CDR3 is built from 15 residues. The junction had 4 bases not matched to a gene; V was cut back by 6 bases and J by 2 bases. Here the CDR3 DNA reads TGTGCCAGCAGGGCTAGCGGGGGGGGACAAGAGACCCAGTACTTC. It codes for CASRASGGGQETQYF.

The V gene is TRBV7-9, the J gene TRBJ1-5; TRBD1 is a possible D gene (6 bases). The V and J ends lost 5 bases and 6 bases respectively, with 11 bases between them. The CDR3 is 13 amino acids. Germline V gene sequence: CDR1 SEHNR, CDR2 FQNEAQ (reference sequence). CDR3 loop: CASSTGTPQPQHF. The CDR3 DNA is TGTGCCAGCAGCACAGGGACACCTCAGCCCCAGCATTTT.

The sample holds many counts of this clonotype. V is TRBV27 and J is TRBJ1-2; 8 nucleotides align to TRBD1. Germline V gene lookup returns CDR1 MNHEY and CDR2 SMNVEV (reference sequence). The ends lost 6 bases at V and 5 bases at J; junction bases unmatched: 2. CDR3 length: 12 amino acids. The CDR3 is CASSDRGYGYTF. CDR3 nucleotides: TGTGCCAGCAGCGACAGGGGTTATGGCTACACCTTC.

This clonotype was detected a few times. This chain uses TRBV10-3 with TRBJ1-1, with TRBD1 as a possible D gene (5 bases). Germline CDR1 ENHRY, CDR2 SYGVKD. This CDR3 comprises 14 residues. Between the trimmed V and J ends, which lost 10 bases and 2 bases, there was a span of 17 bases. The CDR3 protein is CATTDWDGNTEAFF. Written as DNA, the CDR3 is TGTGCCACCACCGATTGGGACGGAAACACTGAAGCTTTCTTT.

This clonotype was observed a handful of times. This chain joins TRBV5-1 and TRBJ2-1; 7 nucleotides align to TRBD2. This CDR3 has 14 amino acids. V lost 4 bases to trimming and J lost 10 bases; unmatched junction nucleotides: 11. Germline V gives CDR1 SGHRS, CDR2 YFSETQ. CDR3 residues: CASSRGSRREEQFF. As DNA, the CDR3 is TGCGCCAGCAGCCGCGGGAGTCGGCGGGAGGAGCAGTTCTTC. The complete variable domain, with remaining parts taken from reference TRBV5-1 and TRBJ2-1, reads KAGVTQTPRYLIKTRGQQVTLSCSPISGHRSVSWYQQTPGQGLQFLFEYFSETQRNKGNFPGRFSGRQFSNSRSEMNVSTLELGDSALYLCASSRGSRREEQFFGPGTRLTVL.

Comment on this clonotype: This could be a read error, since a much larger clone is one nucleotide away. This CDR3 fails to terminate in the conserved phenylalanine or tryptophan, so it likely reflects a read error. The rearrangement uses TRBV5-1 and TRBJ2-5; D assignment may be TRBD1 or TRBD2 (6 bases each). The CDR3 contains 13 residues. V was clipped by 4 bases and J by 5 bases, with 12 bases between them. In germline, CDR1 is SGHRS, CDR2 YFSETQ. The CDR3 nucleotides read TGCGCCAGCAGCCAAGGGGGGTCCGAGACCCAGTACCTC. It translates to CASSQGGSETQYL.

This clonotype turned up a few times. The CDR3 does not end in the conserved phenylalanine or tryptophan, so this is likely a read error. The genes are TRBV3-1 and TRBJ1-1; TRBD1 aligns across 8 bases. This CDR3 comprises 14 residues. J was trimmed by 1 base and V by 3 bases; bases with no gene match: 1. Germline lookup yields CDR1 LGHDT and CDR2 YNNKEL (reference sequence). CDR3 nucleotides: TGTGCCAGCAGCCAGGGGACAGGGAACACTGAAGCTTTCTTG. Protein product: CASSQGTGNTEAFL.

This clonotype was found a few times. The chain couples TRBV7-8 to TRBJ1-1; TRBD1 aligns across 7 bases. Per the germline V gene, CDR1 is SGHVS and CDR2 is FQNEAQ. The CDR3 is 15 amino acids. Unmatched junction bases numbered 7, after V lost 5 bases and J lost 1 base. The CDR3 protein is CASSVDYRGNTEAFF. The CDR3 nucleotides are TGTGCCAGCAGCGTAGACTACAGGGGGAACACTGAAGCTTTCTTT.

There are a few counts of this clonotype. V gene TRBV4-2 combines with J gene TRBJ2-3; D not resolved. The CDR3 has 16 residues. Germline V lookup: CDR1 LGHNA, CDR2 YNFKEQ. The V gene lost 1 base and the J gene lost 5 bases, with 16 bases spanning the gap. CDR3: CASSQAPVGRGDTQYF. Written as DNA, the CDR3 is TGTGCCAGCAGCCAAGCCCCGGTAGGGCGTGGAGATACGCAGTATTTT.

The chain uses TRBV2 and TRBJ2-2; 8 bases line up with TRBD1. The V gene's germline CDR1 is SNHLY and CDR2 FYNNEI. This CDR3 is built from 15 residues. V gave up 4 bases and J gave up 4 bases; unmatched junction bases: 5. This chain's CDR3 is CASSATGGFTGELFF. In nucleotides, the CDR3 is TGTGCCAGCAGTGCCACAGGGGGGTTCACCGGGGAGCTGTTTTTT.

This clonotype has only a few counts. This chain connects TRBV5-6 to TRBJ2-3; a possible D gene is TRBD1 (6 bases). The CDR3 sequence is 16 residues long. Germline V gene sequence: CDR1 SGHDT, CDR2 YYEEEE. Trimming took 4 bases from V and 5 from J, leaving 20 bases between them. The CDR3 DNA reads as TGTGCCAGCAGCCCCGTAGGGGGTCGGGTGAGAGATACGCAGTATTTT. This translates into CASSPVGGRVRDTQYF. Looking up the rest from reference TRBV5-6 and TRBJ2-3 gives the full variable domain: DAGVTQSPTHLIKTRGQQVTLRCSPKSGHDTVSWYQQALGQGPQFIFQYYEEEERQRGNFPDRFSGHQFPNYSSELNVNALLLGDSALYLCASSPVGGRVRDTQYFGPGTRLTVL.

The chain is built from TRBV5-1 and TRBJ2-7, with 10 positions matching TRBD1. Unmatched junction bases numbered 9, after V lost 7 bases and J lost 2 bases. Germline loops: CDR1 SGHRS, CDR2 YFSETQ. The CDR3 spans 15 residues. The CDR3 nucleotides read TGCGCCAGCGGTTTACAGGGACAGGGGCCCTACGAGCAGTACTTC. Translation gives CASGLQGQGPYEQYF.

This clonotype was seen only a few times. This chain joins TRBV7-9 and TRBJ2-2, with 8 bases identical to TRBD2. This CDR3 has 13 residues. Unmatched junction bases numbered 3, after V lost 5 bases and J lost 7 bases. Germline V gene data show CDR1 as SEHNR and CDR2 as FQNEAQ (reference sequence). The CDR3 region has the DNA TGTGCCAGCAGCCCGACTAGCGTCGGGGAGCTGTTTTTT. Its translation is CASSPTSVGELFF. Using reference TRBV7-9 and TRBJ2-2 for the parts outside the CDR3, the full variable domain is DTGVSQNPRHKITKRGQNVTFRCDPISEHNRLYWYRQTLGQGPEFLTYFQNEAQLEKSRLLSDRFSAERPKGSFSTLEIQRTEQGDSAMYLCASSPTSVGELFFGEGSRLTVL.

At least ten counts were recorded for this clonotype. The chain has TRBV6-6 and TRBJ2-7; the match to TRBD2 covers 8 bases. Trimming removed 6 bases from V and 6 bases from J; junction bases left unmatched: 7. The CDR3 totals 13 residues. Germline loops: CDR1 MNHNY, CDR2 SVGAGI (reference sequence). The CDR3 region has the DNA TGTGCCAGCAGAAGCGGGGGAATTATCGAGCAGTACTTC. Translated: CASRSGGIIEQYF.

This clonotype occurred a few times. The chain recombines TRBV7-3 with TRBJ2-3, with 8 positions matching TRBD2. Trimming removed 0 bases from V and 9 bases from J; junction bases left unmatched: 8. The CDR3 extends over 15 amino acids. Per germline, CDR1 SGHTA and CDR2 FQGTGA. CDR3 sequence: CASSLTGGGHNTQYF. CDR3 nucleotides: TGTGCCAGCAGCTTAACTGGCGGGGGGCATAACACGCAGTATTTT.

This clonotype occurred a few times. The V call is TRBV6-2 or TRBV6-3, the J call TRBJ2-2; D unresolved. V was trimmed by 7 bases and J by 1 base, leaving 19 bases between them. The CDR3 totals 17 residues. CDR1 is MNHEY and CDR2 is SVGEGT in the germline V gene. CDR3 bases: TGTGCCAGCAACCAATATGCTGGACGGCGGAACACCGGGGAGCTGTTTTTT. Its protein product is CASNQYAGRRNTGELFF.

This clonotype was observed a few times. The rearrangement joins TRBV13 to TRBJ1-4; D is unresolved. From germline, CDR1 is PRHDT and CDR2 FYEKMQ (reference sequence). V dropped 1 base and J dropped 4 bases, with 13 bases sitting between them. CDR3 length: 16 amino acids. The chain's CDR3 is CASSLAGWTVNEKLFF. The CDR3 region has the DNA TGTGCCAGCAGCTTAGCGGGGTGGACGGTTAATGAAAAACTGTTTTTT.

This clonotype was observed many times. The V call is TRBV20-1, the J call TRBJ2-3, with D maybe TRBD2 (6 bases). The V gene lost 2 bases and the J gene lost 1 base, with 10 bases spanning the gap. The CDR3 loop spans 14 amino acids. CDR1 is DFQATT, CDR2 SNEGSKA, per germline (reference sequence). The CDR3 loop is CSARPGEGTDTQYF. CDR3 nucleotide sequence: TGCAGTGCTAGACCTGGGGAGGGCACAGATACGCAGTATTTT.

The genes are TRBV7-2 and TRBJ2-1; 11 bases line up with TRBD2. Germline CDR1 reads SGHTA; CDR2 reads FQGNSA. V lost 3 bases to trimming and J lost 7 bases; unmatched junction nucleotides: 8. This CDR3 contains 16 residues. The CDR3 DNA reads TGTGCCAGCAGCTTGTGGCTAGCGGGAGGAAAGAATGAGCAGTTCTTC. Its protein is CASSLWLAGGKNEQFF.

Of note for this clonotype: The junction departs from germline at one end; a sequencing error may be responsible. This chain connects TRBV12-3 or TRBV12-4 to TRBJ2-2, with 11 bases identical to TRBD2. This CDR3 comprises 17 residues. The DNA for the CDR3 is TGTGCCAGCAGTTTAAACATAGCGGGAGGGATCACCGGGGAGCTGGTTTTT. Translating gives CASSLNIAGGITGELVF.

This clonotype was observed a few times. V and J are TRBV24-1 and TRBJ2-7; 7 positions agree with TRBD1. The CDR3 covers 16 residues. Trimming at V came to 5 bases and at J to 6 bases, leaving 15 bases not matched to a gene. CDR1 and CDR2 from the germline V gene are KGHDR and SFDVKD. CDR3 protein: CATSGTSGRGYSEQYF. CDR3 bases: TGTGCCACCAGTGGGACCTCAGGCAGGGGGTATTCCGAGCAGTACTTC.

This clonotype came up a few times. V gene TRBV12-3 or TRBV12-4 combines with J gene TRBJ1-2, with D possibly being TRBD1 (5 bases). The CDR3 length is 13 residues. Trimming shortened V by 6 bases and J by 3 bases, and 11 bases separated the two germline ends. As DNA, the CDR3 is TGTGCCAGCAGGCCCGGAGGGGACTATGGCTACACCTTC. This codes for CASRPGGDYGYTF.